The next 14 T cell receptor beta chains were all read from a single sample in a study of Ad26.COV2.S vaccination and SARS-CoV-2 variants. The data were produced by immunoSEQ multiplex PCR, yet TCRdb's version contains in-frame clones alone and is incomplete. The repertoire includes approximately 460,000 clones, 80% to 90% of them detected once, and 1.7% sits in the top ten. Treatment defined: roughly 20 received Ad26.COV2.S at low or high dose, single or two shots; roughly five received placebo; per-sample allocation not given. The investigators took samples on day 63 after the first vaccine or placebo injection. The sample in question was peripheral blood, obtained in a trial of Ad26.COV2.S vaccine versus placebo. All receptors derive from a person aged 18-65 years who received the Ad26.COV2.S COVID-19 vaccine or a placebo.

This clone appeared a single time. The V and J genes are TRBV6-5 and TRBJ2-7; D may be TRBD2 (7 bases). CDR1 is MNHEY, CDR2 SVGAGI, per germline. Trimming left V 6 bases short and J 6 bases short, with 18 bases between. The CDR3 length is 14 residues. The CDR3 DNA follows: TGTGCCAGCAGACGGGGGGCCCCCGGTGGCGAGCAGTACTTC. Protein: CASRRGAPGGEQYF.

The chain is built from TRBV10-1 and TRBJ2-1; 12 bases are shared with TRBD2. The CDR3 length is 18 residues. V shed 0 bases and J 3 bases; nucleotides not matched to a gene: 6. Germline V gene data show CDR1 as WNHNN and CDR2 as SYGVQD (reference sequence). CDR3 sequence (DNA): TGCGCCAGCAGTGAGTCTCGAACGGGACTAGCGGGCTACAATGAGCAGTTCTTC. It is translated as CASSESRTGLAGYNEQFF.

The J gene is TRBJ2-5, the V gene TRBV15; D possibly matches TRBD1 or TRBD2 (6 bases each). Per germline, CDR1 LNHNV and CDR2 YYDKDF (reference sequence). Deletions cut 9 bases from V and 1 base from J, with 9 bases between. The CDR3 sequence is 12 residues long. CDR3 protein: CATRDTQETQYF. As DNA, the CDR3 is TGTGCCACGCGGGACACCCAAGAGACCCAGTACTTC.

The chain has TRBV15 and TRBJ2-1, with a possible D match to TRBD2 (6 bases). Trimming took off 0 bases at V and 7 bases at J, with 13 bases between the two ends. Germline assignment: CDR1 LNHNV and CDR2 YYDKDF (reference sequence). This CDR3 contains 15 residues. CDR3 sequence: CATSRDRSAGNEQFF. CDR3 nucleotide sequence: TGTGCCACCAGCAGAGATCGCAGCGCGGGGAATGAGCAGTTCTTC. The full variable domain, its missing parts supplied by reference TRBV15 and TRBJ2-1, is DAMVIQNPRYQVTQFGKPVTLSCSQTLNHNVMYWYQQKSSQAPKLLFHYYDKDFNNEADTPDNFQSRRPNTSFCFLDIRSPGLGDTAMYLCATSRDRSAGNEQFFGPGTRLTVL.

This clone was found a few times. The sample carries other DNA sequences with the same CDR3. This rearrangement joins TRBV2 to TRBJ2-7; possibly TRBD1 for D (6 bases). Germline V lookup: CDR1 SNHLY, CDR2 FYNNEI. The CDR3 covers 12 residues. V was pared by 3 bases and J by 3 bases, with 6 bases between. As DNA, the CDR3 is TGTGCCAGCAGTGACAGGGGCTACGAGCAGTACTTC. Translated: CASSDRGYEQYF.

The gene calls are TRBV30 and TRBJ1-2; D not certain. In germline, CDR1 is GTSNPN, CDR2 SVGIG (reference sequence). V lost 0 bases and J 8 bases, leaving 13 bases between the germline ends. The CDR3 contains 13 residues. CDR3 sequence (DNA): TGTGCCTGGAGTGTACCCGGCTTTTCGGGCTACACCTTC. This translates into CAWSVPGFSGYTF.

V gene TRBV7-2 combines with J gene TRBJ2-1; no clear D. This CDR3 region has 13 residues. Trimming removed 4 bases at V and 8 bases at J, with 12 bases between. CDR1 and CDR2 (germline): SGHTA, FQGNSA. CDR3 in DNA: TGTGCCAGCAGCTCCGCCACTGGTGATGAGCAGTTCTTC. Its translation: CASSSATGDEQFF. Complete variable domain (other parts from reference TRBV7-2 and TRBJ2-1): GAGVSQSPSNKVTEKGKDVELRCDPISGHTALYWYRQSLGQGLEFLIYFQGNSAPDKSGLPSDRFSAERTGGSVSTLTIQRTQQEDSAVYLCASSSATGDEQFFGPGTRLTVL.

This chain links TRBV19 with TRBJ1-3; a weak D match, TRBD1 (6 bases). This CDR3 spans 15 amino acids. From germline, CDR1 is LNHDA and CDR2 SQIVND (reference sequence). Trimming stripped 2 bases from V and 1 base from J, with 9 bases between. The CDR3 reads CASSIMGASGNTIYF. The DNA of the CDR3 is TGTGCCAGTAGTATAATGGGGGCTTCTGGAAACACCATATATTTT.

This clone came up once. The chain couples TRBV5-1 to TRBJ1-2, with TRBD1 matching over 7 bases. This CDR3 region has 17 residues. V lost 0 bases, J lost 4 bases, and 12 bases stayed unmatched. The V gene's germline CDR1 is SGHRS and CDR2 YFSETQ. CDR3 residues: CASSLAASAGGGYGYTF. CDR3 coding DNA: TGCGCCAGCAGCTTGGCCGCGTCGGCAGGGGGTGGCTATGGCTACACCTTC.

The rearrangement links TRBV3-1 (or the pseudogene TRBV3-2) to TRBJ1-3, with D maybe TRBD1 (6 bases). The V end was cut by 8 bases, the J end by 8 bases, with 13 bases between. Germline V gene sequence: CDR1 LGHDT, CDR2 YNNKEL (reference sequence). This CDR3 has 12 amino acids. CDR3 residues: CASGGPTHTIYF. The CDR3 bases are TGTGCCAGCGGGGGGCCTACCCACACCATATATTTT.

The CDR3, as DNA: TGTGCCAGCAGTTTTGCCAGACCCCTATCTGGCTACACCTTC. Translation: CASSFARPLSGYTF. The chain employs TRBV28 and TRBJ1-2; the D is unclear. V lost 3 bases, J lost 7 bases, and 15 bases lay in between. The CDR3 spans 14 residues. Germline CDR1 and CDR2: MDHEN and SYDVKM.

The gene calls are TRBV30 and TRBJ2-5; D remains unclear. This CDR3 has 13 amino acids. V shed 0 bases and J shed 4 bases, with 9 bases lying between them. Germline loops: CDR1 GTSNPN, CDR2 SVGIG (reference sequence). CDR3 residues: CAWSVSVPETQYF. CDR3 in DNA: TGTGCCTGGAGTGTAAGTGTTCCAGAGACCCAGTACTTC.

The chain links TRBV7-2 to TRBJ2-7, with D tentatively TRBD1 or TRBD2 (6 bases each). Trimming took 4 bases from V and 6 from J, leaving 22 bases between them. This CDR3 spans 16 amino acids. The germline V gene encodes CDR1 SGHTA and CDR2 FQGNSA. The CDR3, as DNA: TGTGCCAGCAGCTCAAACTCCCAGGGGAGGTTGCGCGAGCAGTACTTC. Encoded protein: CASSSNSQGRLREQYF.

The chain carries TRBV5-4 and TRBJ2-7; the D gene is possibly TRBD1 (5 bases). Germline assignment: CDR1 SGHNT and CDR2 YYREEE (reference sequence). The CDR3 extends over 14 amino acids. Deletions cut 4 bases from V and 3 bases from J, with 14 bases between. This chain's CDR3 is CASSPSRQGYEQYF. In DNA, the CDR3 is TGTGCCAGCAGCCCATCCCGGCAGGGCTACGAGCAGTACTTC.